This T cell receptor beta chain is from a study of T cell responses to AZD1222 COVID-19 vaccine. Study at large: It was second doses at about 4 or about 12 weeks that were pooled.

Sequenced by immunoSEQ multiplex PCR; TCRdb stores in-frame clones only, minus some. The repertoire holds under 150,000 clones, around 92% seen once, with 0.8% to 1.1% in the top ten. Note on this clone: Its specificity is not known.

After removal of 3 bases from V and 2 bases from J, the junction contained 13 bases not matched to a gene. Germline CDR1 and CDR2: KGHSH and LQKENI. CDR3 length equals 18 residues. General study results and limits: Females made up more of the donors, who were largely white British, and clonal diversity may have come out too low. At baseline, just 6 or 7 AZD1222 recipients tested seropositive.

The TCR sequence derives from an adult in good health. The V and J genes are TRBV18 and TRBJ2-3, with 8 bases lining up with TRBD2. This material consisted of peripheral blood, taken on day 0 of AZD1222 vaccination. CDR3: CASSPRRLALNYTDTQYF. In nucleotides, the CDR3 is TGTGCCAGCTCACCTAGGAGACTAGCGTTAAACTACACAGATACGCAGTATTTT.